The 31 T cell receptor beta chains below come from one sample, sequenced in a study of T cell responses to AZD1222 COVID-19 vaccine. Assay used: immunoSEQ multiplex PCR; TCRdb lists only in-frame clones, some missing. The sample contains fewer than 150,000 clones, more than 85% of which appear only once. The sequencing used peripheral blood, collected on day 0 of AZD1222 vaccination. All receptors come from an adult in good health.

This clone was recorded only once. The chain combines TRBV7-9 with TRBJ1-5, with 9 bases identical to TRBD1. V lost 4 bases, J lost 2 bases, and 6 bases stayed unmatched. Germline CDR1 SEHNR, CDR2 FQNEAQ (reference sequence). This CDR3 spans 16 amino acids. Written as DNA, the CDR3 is TGTGCCAGCAGCTCCGGGACAGGGTTGGGCAATCAGCCCCAGCATTTT. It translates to CASSSGTGLGNQPQHF.

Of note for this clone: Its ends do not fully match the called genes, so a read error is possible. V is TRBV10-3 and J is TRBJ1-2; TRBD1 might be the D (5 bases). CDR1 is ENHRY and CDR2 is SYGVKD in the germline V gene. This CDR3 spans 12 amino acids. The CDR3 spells CAISEPLLGTAF. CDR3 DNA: TGTGCCATCAGTGAACCCTTGTTAGGGACCGCGTTC.

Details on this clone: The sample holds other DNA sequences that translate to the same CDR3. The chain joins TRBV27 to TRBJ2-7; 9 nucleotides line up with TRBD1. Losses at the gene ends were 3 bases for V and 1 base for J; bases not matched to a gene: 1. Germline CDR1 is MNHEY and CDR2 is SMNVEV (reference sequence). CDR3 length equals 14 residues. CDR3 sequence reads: CASSLGQGSYEQYF. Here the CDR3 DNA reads TGTGCCAGCAGTTTGGGACAGGGATCCTACGAGCAGTACTTC.

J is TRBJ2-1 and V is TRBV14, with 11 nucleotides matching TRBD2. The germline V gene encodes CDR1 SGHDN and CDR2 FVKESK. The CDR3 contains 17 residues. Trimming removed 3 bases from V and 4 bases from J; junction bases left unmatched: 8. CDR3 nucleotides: TGTGCCAGCAGCCAGTCGGGACTAGCGGACATATACAATGAGCAGTTCTTC. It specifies CASSQSGLADIYNEQFF.

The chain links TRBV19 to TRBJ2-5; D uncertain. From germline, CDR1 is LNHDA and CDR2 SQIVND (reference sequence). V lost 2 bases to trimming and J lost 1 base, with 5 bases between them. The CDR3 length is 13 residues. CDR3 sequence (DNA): TGTGCCAGTAGTATATTAGGCCAAGAGACCCAGTACTTC. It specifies CASSILGQETQYF.

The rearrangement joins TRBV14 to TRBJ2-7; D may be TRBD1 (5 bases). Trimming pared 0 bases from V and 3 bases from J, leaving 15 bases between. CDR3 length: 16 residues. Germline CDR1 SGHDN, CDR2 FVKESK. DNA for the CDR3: TGTGCCAGCAGCCAAGAAGGACATCACTTATTCTACGAGCAGTACTTC. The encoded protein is CASSQEGHHLFYEQYF.

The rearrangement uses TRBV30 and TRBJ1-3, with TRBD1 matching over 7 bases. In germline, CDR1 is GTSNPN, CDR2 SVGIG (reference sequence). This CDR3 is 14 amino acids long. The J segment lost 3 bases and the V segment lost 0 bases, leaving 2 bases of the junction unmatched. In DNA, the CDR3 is TGTGCCTGGAGTGTACGGGACAGTGGAAACACCATATATTTT. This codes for CAWSVRDSGNTIYF.

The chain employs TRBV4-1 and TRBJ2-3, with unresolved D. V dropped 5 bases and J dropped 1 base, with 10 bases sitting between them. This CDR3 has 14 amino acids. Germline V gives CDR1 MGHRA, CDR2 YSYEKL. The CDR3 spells CASSDPWGTDTQYF. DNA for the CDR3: TGCGCCAGCAGCGACCCTTGGGGCACAGATACGCAGTATTTT.

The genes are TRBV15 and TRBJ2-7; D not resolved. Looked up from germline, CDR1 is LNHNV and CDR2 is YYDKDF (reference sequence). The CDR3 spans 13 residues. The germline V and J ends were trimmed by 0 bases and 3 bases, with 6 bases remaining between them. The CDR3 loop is CATSRDQRYEQYF. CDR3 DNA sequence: TGTGCCACCAGCAGAGATCAGCGCTACGAGCAGTACTTC.

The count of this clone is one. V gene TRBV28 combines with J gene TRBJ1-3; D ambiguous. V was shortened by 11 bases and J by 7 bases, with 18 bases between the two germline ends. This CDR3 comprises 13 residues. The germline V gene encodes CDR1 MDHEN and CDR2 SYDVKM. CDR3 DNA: TGTGCCGCATCTCCCACGGGTCGGAACACCATATATTTT. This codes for CAASPTGRNTIYF.

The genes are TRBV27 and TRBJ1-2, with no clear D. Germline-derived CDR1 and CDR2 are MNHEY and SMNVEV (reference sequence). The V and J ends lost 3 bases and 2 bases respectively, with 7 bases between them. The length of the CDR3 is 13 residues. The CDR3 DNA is TGTGCCAGCAGTTTGGCGGGGAACTATGGCTACACCTTC. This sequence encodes CASSLAGNYGYTF.

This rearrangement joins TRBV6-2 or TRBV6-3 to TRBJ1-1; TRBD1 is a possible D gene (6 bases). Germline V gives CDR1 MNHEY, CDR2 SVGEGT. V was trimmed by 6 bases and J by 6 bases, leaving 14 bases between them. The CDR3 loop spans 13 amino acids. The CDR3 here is CASSKTGFPEAFF. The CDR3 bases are TGTGCCAGCAGCAAAACAGGGTTCCCTGAAGCTTTCTTT.

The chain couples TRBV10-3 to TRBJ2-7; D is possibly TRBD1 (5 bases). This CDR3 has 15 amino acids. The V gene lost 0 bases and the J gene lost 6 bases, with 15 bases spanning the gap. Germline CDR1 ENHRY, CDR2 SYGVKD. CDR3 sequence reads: CAISESRSRAAEQYF. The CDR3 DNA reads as TGTGCCATCAGTGAGTCGAGGAGCAGGGCCGCCGAGCAGTACTTC.

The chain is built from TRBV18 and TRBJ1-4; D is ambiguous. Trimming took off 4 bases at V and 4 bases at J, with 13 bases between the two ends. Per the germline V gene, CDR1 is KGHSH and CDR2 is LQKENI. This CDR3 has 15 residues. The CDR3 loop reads CASSQFRGDNEKLFF. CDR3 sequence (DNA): TGTGCCAGCTCACAGTTCCGGGGAGATAATGAAAAACTGTTTTTT.

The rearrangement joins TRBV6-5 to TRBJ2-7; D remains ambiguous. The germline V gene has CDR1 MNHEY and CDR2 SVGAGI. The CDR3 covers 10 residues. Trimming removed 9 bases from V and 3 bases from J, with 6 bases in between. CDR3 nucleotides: TGTGCCAGACCACACTACGAGCAGTACTTC. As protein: CARPHYEQYF.

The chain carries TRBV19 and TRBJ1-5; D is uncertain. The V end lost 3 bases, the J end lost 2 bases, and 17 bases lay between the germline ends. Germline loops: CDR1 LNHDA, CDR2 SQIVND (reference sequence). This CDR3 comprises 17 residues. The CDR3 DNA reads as TGTGCCAGTAGTATCCAGTCCGGGTTATTTGGCAATCAGCCCCAGCATTTT. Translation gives CASSIQSGLFGNQPQHF.

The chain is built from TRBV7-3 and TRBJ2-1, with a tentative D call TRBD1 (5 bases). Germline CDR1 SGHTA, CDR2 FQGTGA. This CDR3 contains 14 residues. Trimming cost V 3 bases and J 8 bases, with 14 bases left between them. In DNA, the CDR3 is TGTGCCAGCAGCTTCGCGACAGTTTCCGATGAGCAGTTCTTC. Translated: CASSFATVSDEQFF.

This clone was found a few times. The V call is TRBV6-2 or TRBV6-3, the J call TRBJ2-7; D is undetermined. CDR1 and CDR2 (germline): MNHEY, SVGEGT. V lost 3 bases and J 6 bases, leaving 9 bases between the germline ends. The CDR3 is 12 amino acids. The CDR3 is CASSYSGLEQYF. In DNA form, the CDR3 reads TGTGCCAGCAGTTATTCGGGTCTCGAGCAGTACTTC.

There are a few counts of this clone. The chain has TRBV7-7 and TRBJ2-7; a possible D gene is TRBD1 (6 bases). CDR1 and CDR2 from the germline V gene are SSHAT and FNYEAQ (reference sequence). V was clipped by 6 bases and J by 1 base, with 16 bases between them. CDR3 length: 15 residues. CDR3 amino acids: CASSPRVGASYEQYF. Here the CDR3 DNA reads TGTGCCAGCAGTCCCAGGGTGGGGGCATCCTACGAGCAGTACTTC.

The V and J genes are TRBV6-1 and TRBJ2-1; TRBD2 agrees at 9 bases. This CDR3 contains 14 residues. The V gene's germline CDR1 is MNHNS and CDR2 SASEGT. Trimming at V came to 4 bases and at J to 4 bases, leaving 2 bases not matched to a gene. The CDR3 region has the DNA TGTGCCAGCAGTGGGCGGGGGGGGTACAATGAGCAGTTCTTC. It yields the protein CASSGRGGYNEQFF.

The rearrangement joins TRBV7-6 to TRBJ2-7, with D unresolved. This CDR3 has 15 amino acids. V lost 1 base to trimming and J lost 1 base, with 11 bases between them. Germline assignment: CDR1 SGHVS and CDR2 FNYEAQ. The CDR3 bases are TGTGCCAGCAGCTTAGAATCTGGACGGTCCTACGAGCAGTACTTC. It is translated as CASSLESGRSYEQYF.

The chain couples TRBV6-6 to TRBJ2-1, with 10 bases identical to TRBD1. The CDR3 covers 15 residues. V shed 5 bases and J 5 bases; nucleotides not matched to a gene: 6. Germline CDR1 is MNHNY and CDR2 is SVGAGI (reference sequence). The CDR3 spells CASSRRGQGDNEQFF. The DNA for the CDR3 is TGTGCCAGCAGTCGGCGCGGACAGGGGGACAATGAGCAGTTCTTC.

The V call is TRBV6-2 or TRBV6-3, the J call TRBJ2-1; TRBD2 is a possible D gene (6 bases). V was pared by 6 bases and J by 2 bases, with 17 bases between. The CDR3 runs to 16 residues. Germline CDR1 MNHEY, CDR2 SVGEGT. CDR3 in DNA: TGTGCCAGCAGCTTTCCCGCACTAGCTCCCTACAATGAGCAGTTCTTC. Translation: CASSFPALAPYNEQFF.

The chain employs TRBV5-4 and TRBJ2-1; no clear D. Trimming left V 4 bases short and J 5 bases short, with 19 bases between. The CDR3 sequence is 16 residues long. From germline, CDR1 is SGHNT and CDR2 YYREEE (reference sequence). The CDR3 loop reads CASSAKKRASNNEQFF. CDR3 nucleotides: TGTGCCAGCAGCGCCAAGAAGAGAGCCAGCAACAATGAGCAGTTCTTC.

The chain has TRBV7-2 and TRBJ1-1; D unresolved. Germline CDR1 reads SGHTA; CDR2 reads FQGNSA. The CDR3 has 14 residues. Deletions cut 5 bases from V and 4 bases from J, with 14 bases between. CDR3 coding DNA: TGTGCCAGCAGCCTTAGACTGTCGCGCACTGAAGCTTTCTTT. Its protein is CASSLRLSRTEAFF. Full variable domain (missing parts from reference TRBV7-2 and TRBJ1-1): GAGVSQSPSNKVTEKGKDVELRCDPISGHTALYWYRQSLGQGLEFLIYFQGNSAPDKSGLPSDRFSAERTGGSVSTLTIQRTQQEDSAVYLCASSLRLSRTEAFFGQGTRLTVV.

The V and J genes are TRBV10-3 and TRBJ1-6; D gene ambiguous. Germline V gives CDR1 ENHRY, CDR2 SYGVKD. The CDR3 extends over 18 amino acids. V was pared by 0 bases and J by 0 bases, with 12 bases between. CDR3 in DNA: TGTGCCATCAGTGAGTCGATTGATCAGTTCTCCTATAATTCACCCCTCCACTTT. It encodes CAISESIDQFSYNSPLHF.

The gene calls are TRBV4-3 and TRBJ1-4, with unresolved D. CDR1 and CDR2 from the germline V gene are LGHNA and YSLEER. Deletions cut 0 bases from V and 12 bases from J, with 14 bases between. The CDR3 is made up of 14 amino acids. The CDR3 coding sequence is TGCGCCAGCAGCCAAGAAGGGCCCGCAAAGGAACTGTTTTTT. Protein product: CASSQEGPAKELFF.

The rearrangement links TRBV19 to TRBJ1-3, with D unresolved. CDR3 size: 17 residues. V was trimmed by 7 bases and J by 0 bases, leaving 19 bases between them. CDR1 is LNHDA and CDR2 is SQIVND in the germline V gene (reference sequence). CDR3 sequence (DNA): TGTGCCAGTATCAATCATGCACTACCTTCCTCTGGAAACACCATATATTTT. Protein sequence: CASINHALPSSGNTIYF.

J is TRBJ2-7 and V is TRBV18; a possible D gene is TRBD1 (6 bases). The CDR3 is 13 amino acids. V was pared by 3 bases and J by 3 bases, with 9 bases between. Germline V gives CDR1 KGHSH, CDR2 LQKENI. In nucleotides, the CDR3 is TGTGCCAGCTCACCGGGGGCAGGCTACGAGCAGTACTTC. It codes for CASSPGAGYEQYF. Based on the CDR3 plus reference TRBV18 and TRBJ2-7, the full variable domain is NAGVMQNPRHLVRRRGQEARLRCSPMKGHSHVYWYRQLPEEGLKFMVYLQKENIIDESGMPKERFSAEFPKEGPSILRIQQVVRGDSAAYFCASSPGAGYEQYFGPGTRLTVT.

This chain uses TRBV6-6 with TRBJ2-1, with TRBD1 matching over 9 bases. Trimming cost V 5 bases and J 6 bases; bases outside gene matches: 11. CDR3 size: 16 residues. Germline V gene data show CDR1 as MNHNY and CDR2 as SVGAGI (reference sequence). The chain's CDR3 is CASSPWGQGTVNEQFF. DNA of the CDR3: TGTGCCAGCAGTCCCTGGGGACAGGGAACGGTCAATGAGCAGTTCTTC.

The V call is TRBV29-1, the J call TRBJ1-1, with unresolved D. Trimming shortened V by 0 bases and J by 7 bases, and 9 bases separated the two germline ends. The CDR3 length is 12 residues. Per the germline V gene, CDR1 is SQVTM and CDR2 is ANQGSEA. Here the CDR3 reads CSVEDRRLEAFF. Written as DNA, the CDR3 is TGCAGCGTTGAAGATAGACGTCTTGAAGCTTTCTTT.